This T cell receptor (beta chain) was identified in a study of human versus mouse CDR3 diversity and MHC coevolution. For this clone: Antigen specificity is unknown.

Assay: immunoSEQ multiplex PCR; the TCRdb copy retains only in-frame clones and omits some. The sample has about 81,000 clones, 85% to 95% seen once. The V end was cut by 2 bases, the J end by 3 bases, with 12 bases between. This CDR3 contains 15 residues. Germline V gene data show CDR1 as KGHSH and CDR2 as LQKENI. Study-level results: iCHAO1 estimated the human TCR beta repertoire at roughly 1.5 million clonotypes.

The sequence came from a person aged 30-69 years in good health. This chain joins TRBV18 and TRBJ2-3, with a tentative D call TRBD2 (5 bases). Sequencing was performed on naive CD4+ T cells from blood. Subset denoted: CD45RO-negative CD62L-positive naive CD4 T cells. The CDR3 reads CASSPRAERTDTQYF. CDR3 nucleotides: TGTGCCAGCTCACCAAGAGCGGAGAGGACAGATACGCAGTATTTT.